This T cell receptor (beta chain) was sequenced during a study of beta chain features in type 1 diabetes listed by TCRdb under 2018. Regarding the research as a whole: Mean age, gender distribution, total cell number and subset yield were not different between patients and healthy donors. A total of roughly 100,000,000 sorted cells were examined across all samples, and the number of cells per subset was strongly correlated with RNA yield. Whereas all 30 or so donors provided naive and central memory subsets, regulatory and stem cell-like memory subsets were isolated from just 8 patients and about 8 healthy donors. In the study, recently diagnosed type 1 diabetes patients and matched healthy donors were compared on the TCRB repertoires of their sorted circulating CD4+ T cell subsets. General findings and caveats noted by the study authors: A moderate but significant shortening of TCRB CDR3 length was observed in type 1 diabetes patients in all four CD4+ subsets. The naive, central memory and regulatory TCRB repertoires appeared to resemble one another more closely among patients than among healthy donors. Because the HLA sub-analyses included only small numbers of individuals, any influence of HLA type on TCRB rearrangement was left unresolved. At VDJ recombination sites, patients with type 1 diabetes made fewer insertions and deleted more nucleotides, a pattern implying thymic rearrangement abnormalities. Because cDNA was sequenced instead of genomic DNA, activated cells with high expression could be over-represented, although the groups did not differ in activation or CD3 levels. PCR might favor shorter templates, but patient and control samples were amplified and corrected together, so any skew would affect both groups equally.

With regard to this clone: Its specific antigen is unknown. The sample holds no much larger clone one base away, and base qualities are not on file.

The entire amount of isolated RNA was reverse transcribed using the High Capacity cDNA Reverse Transcription Kit, so the sequenced TCRB transcripts were expressed ones. Naive, central memory and regulatory T cell samples underwent deep immunoSEQ sequencing, averaging around 3.7 million total reads per sample. Sorted cells were lysed in RLT buffer and RNA was extracted with DNase-treated RNeasy Micro or Mini kits, depending on cell number. To prevent cross-contamination, each cell subset was processed individually, whereas patient and healthy donor samples were processed jointly. The immunoSEQ multiplex PCR was used to amplify TCRB sequences from cDNA, yielding 87-bp fragments that span the CDR3 region. The amplicons were sequenced using the Illumina HiSeq platform. The authors' analysis ran thus. PCR bias was computationally corrected using synthetic template baselines, reads within Hamming distance 2 were collapsed, and singletons that could not be merged were discarded. Reads were aligned against IMGT so that V, D and J genes, CDR3 length and insertions or deletions at six rearrangement sites could be assigned. Within each subset, clonotype counts were normalized to sorted cell number, and only after that were true diversity and Gini coefficients computed with the tcR R package. Repertoire sharing was quantified using the overlap coefficient calculated on TCRB nucleotide sequences. TCRdb obtained this table from immuneACCESS and retained in-frame rearrangements with V and J assigned. These tables miss some clones; where compared with another copy, unresolved V genes account for less than half of the shortfall, and the remainder is unexplained. D and trimming were read from the DNA, whereas the V and J calls and clone size are those reported in that table. Recorded for this sample are about 300,000 clones; under 8.5% of them occurred a single time. The ten biggest clones cover under 1.3% of the sample.

The CDR3 holds 14 amino acids from the cysteine to the phenylalanine. Solely the CDR3 DNA is kept, with 42 bases framed from the first base. V and J lose 8 bases and 5 bases, and a span of 16 bases separates them. For CDR1 and CDR2, the germline V gene (reference sequence) lists MNHNY and SVGAGI. Each donor gave one peripheral blood draw, averaging about 120 mL, which was collected into heparinised tubes. Naive, central memory, regulatory and stem cell-like memory CD4+ T cells were sorted on a BD FACSAria II using a panel including CD45RO, CCR7, CD25, CD127, CD95 and CD27. Every sorted population had a purity above 98%. PBMCs were isolated right away by Lymphoprep density gradient centrifugation and were stained directly, without culture. So that batch effects would be minimized, each experiment stained and sorted samples in pairs, pairing one healthy donor with one patient.

The clonotype originates from a woman in her late teens or twenties in good health. Recombination linked TRBV6-6 to TRBJ2-1; the D region possibly corresponds to TRBD2 (5 bases align). Specimen: central memory CD4+ T cells from blood. The sequenced DNA: TGTGCCAGCTCCCTAACAGCGGCCAACAATGAGCAGTTCTTC. The resulting protein is CASSLTAANNEQFF.